The 18 T cell receptor beta chains listed next were all sequenced from one sample in a study of T cell responses to AZD1222 COVID-19 vaccine. Repertoires were generated with immunoSEQ multiplex PCR, while TCRdb's copy carries only in-frame clones and drops some. The sample lists about 160,000 clones; roughly 88% were seen once. Here the sequenced sample was peripheral blood, taken 28 days after the second AZD1222 dose. Receptors originate from an adult who received the AZD1222 COVID-19 vaccine.

V usage is TRBV11-2 and J usage is TRBJ2-1; TRBD2 is a possible D gene (7 bases). The germline V gene encodes CDR1 SGHAT and CDR2 FQNNGV. With 2 bases removed from V and 3 bases from J, the gap between germline ends came to 20 bases. This CDR3 comprises 18 residues. CDR3 sequence reads: CASSLRLRRGANYNEQFF. In DNA, the CDR3 is TGTGCCAGCAGCTTACGATTGAGACGGGGGGCCAACTACAATGAGCAGTTCTTC. The whole variable domain, filled in from reference TRBV11-2 and TRBJ2-1, reads EAGVAQSPRYKIIEKRQSVAFWCNPISGHATLYWYQQILGQGPKLLIQFQNNGVVDDSQLPKDRFSAERLKGVDSTLKIQPAKLEDSAVYLCASSLRLRRGANYNEQFFGPGTRLTVL.

The V call is TRBV3-1 (or the pseudogene TRBV3-2), the J call TRBJ2-7; TRBD2 matches 9 bases. Per germline, CDR1 LGHDT and CDR2 YNNKEL (reference sequence). V was clipped by 2 bases and J by 3 bases; unmatched bases: 5. The CDR3 runs 15 residues. The CDR3 sequence: CASSQFGTSSYEQYF. The CDR3 DNA reads TGTGCCAGCAGCCAATTCGGGACTAGCAGCTACGAGCAGTACTTC.

This rearrangement joins TRBV7-9 to TRBJ1-2, with unresolved D. V gave up 0 bases and J gave up 5 bases, with 10 bases separating them. Germline values: CDR1 SEHNR, CDR2 FQNEAQ (reference sequence). The CDR3 has 14 amino acids. In DNA, the CDR3 is TGTGCCAGCAGCTTAGCGCGTCCGGAGTATGGCTACACCTTC. This gives the protein CASSLARPEYGYTF. The full variable domain, in which reference TRBV7-9 and TRBJ1-2 provide the parts outside the CDR3, is DTGVSQNPRHKITKRGQNVTFRCDPISEHNRLYWYRQTLGQGPEFLTYFQNEAQLEKSRLLSDRFSAERPKGSFSTLEIQRTEQGDSAMYLCASSLARPEYGYTFGSGTRLTVV.

The chain joins TRBV7-9 to TRBJ1-3, with TRBD1 as a possible D gene (5 bases). The germline V gene encodes CDR1 SEHNR and CDR2 FQNEAQ (reference sequence). CDR3 length equals 16 residues. Trimming took off 4 bases at V and 0 bases at J, with 13 bases between the two ends. The CDR3 spells CASSSWDSSSGNTIYF. The CDR3 region has the DNA TGTGCCAGCAGCTCCTGGGACTCGAGCTCTGGAAACACCATATATTTT.

J is TRBJ2-3 and V is TRBV19, with 8 bases matching TRBD1. This CDR3 has 13 residues. CDR1 LNHDA and CDR2 SQIVND come from the germline V gene (reference sequence). V lost 10 bases to trimming and J lost 1 base; unmatched junction nucleotides: 4. The CDR3 DNA reads as TGTGCCACGATGACAGGGGGCACAGATACGCAGTATTTT. It translates to CATMTGGTDTQYF.

V usage is TRBV3-1 (or the pseudogene TRBV3-2) and J usage is TRBJ2-3; D not certain. The CDR3 length is 16 residues. Trimming left V 0 bases short and J 0 bases short, with 10 bases between. Germline-derived CDR1 and CDR2 are LGHDT and YNNKEL (reference sequence). The CDR3 bases are TGTGCCAGCAGCCAAGACAGGCTCGCTAGCACAGATACGCAGTATTTT. It specifies CASSQDRLASTDTQYF.

The genes are TRBV6-5 and TRBJ1-4, with 8 bases matching TRBD1. From germline, CDR1 is MNHEY and CDR2 SVGAGI. The CDR3 consists of 14 residues. The V segment lost 6 bases and the J segment 8 bases; nucleotides outside the gene matches: 8. The CDR3 nucleotides read TGTGCCAGCAGCCTGGACAGGGTAAAGGAAAAACTGTTTTTT. It is translated as CASSLDRVKEKLFF.

This clone was seen just once. V gene TRBV7-2 combines with J gene TRBJ1-2; possibly TRBD1 for D (5 bases). Trimming shortened V by 0 bases and J by 4 bases, and 15 bases separated the two germline ends. The CDR3 is 16 amino acids. Germline V CDR1 and CDR2: SGHTA, FQGNSA. The CDR3 sequence is CASSLAIIGTSYGYTF. The DNA for the CDR3 is TGTGCCAGCAGCTTAGCCATTATAGGGACGTCCTATGGCTACACCTTC.

The chain uses TRBV11-2 and TRBJ2-7; 7 bases match TRBD1. Trimming removed 5 bases from V and 6 bases from J; junction bases left unmatched: 7. CDR3 length equals 13 residues. Germline values: CDR1 SGHAT, CDR2 FQNNGV. CDR3 sequence: CASSRWDSGEQYF. CDR3 DNA: TGTGCCAGCAGCCGCTGGGACAGTGGCGAGCAGTACTTC.

This chain uses TRBV19 with TRBJ1-1; D is ambiguous. The CDR3 runs to 14 residues. V was clipped by 5 bases and J by 3 bases, with 13 bases between them. Germline V gene lookup returns CDR1 LNHDA and CDR2 SQIVND (reference sequence). The CDR3 loop reads CASSRTEIYTEAFF. The CDR3, as DNA: TGTGCCAGTAGTCGGACCGAGATTTACACTGAAGCTTTCTTT.

CDR3 in amino acids: CASGLPEVPGKAYF. The CDR3 coding sequence is TGTGCTAGTGGTTTGCCTGAGGTCCCGGGAAAGGCGTATTTT. The J gene is TRBJ2-3, the V gene TRBV12-5; possible D gene TRBD2, 5 bases. The germline V gene has CDR1 LGHNT and CDR2 FRNRAP. The length of the CDR3 is 14 residues. V was shortened by 2 bases and J by 14 bases, with 20 bases between the two germline ends.

On this clone itself: Distinct nucleotide sequences in the sample also encode this CDR3. The V call is TRBV3-1 (or the pseudogene TRBV3-2), the J call TRBJ1-3; TRBD1 matches at 8 bases. The CDR3 extends over 14 amino acids. Germline loops: CDR1 LGHDT, CDR2 YNNKEL (reference sequence). The V and J ends lost 4 bases and 3 bases, in that order; junction bases with no gene match: 2. CDR3 in DNA: TGTGCCAGCAGCCTCGGGACAGGTGGAAACACCATATATTTT. Its translation is CASSLGTGGNTIYF.

This chain joins TRBV19 and TRBJ1-2; no reliable D call. The CDR3 sequence is 13 residues long. Germline V CDR1 and CDR2: LNHDA, SQIVND (reference sequence). V lost 9 bases, J lost 4 bases, and 15 bases lay in between. This chain's CDR3 is CASKKSSVYGYTF. In DNA form, the CDR3 reads TGTGCCAGCAAAAAAAGTTCGGTCTATGGCTACACCTTC.

The genes are TRBV4-3 and TRBJ1-3, with D maybe TRBD1 (6 bases). The V gene lost 4 bases and the J gene lost 2 bases, with 15 bases spanning the gap. This CDR3 contains 16 residues. Germline CDR1 is LGHNA and CDR2 is YSLEER. The CDR3, as DNA: TGCGCCAGCAGCCGAGAAGGGGGAGCCGCTGGAAACACCATATATTTT. This sequence encodes CASSREGGAAGNTIYF.

This chain connects TRBV6-5 to TRBJ2-7; 7 bases are shared with TRBD2. The CDR3 length is 13 residues. Germline V gene lookup returns CDR1 MNHEY and CDR2 SVGAGI. The trim removed 2 bases at V and 4 bases at J, leaving 2 bases unmatched. The CDR3 reads CASSYSGAYEQYF. The CDR3 DNA is TGTGCCAGCAGTTACAGCGGGGCTTACGAGCAGTACTTC.

The rearrangement uses TRBV30 and TRBJ1-2; weak D call: TRBD1 (5 bases). V lost 8 bases and J lost 8, with 18 bases in between. This CDR3 contains 12 residues. Germline V gene lookup returns CDR1 GTSNPN and CDR2 SVGIG (reference sequence). CDR3 loop: CAETAGWDGYTF. The CDR3 DNA is TGTGCCGAAACGGCAGGATGGGACGGCTACACCTTC.

V and J are TRBV7-2 and TRBJ1-2; possibly TRBD1 for D (5 bases). The length of the CDR3 is 13 residues. In germline, CDR1 is SGHTA, CDR2 FQGNSA. The germline V and J ends were trimmed by 6 bases and 6 bases, with 14 bases remaining between them. Here the CDR3 reads CASRIGGDHGYTF. CDR3 DNA: TGTGCCAGCAGAATAGGAGGGGATCATGGCTACACCTTC.

This chain uses TRBV10-3 with TRBJ2-1; 7 nucleotides align to TRBD1. After removal of 0 bases from V and 4 bases from J, the junction contained 3 bases not matched to a gene. Germline-derived CDR1 and CDR2 are ENHRY and SYGVKD. The CDR3 has 15 amino acids. The CDR3, as DNA: TGTGCCATCAGTGAGTCGAGACAGGGATACAATGAGCAGTTCTTC. This codes for CAISESRQGYNEQFF.